Below, 5 T cell receptor beta chains from the same sample are listed, as sequenced in a study of blood T cell repertoires in COVID-19. Using immunoSEQ multiplex PCR, the repertoire was profiled, and TCRdb retains in-frame clones only, with some absent. The sample lists 150,000 to 200,000 clones, 70% to 85% seen once, with around 7% in the top ten. Sequencing was carried out using peripheral blood. Receptors originate from a woman aged 40 to 50 with COVID-19, enrolled during active disease.

The chain has TRBV10-2 and TRBJ2-1; no clear D gene. In germline, CDR1 is WSHSY, CDR2 SAAADI. This CDR3 has 12 residues. Trimming cost V 8 bases and J 9 bases, with 14 bases left between them. In DNA, the CDR3 is TGCGCCAGCTCGACAACTTTGGCTGAGCAGTTCTTC. It translates to CASSTTLAEQFF.

V gene TRBV30 combines with J gene TRBJ2-7; 11 bases line up with TRBD1. The CDR3 length is 13 residues. Germline V gene lookup returns CDR1 GTSNPN and CDR2 SVGIG (reference sequence). J gave up 6 bases and V 5 bases, and 6 bases lay outside the gene matches. CDR3 nucleotides: TGTGCCTGGCAGGGACAGGGGGTCGGCGAGCAGTACTTC. Translation gives CAWQGQGVGEQYF.

This chain joins TRBV5-5 and TRBJ2-7; a possible D gene is TRBD1 (6 bases). CDR3 length: 13 amino acids. From germline, CDR1 is SGHKS and CDR2 YYEKEE (reference sequence). Trimming cost V 7 bases and J 4 bases, with 15 bases left between them. The CDR3: CASSKGVGYEQYV. The CDR3 DNA reads TGTGCCAGCTCAAAGGGGGTGGGGTACGAGCAGTACGTC.

DNA for the CDR3: TGTGCCAGCAGCTTGAACAGGGGTTGGGCCGATAAAGACACCGGGGAGCTGTTTTTT. The encoded protein is CASSLNRGWADKDTGELFF. This chain uses TRBV11-3 with TRBJ2-2, with 7 nucleotides matching TRBD1. J was trimmed by 3 bases and V by 3 bases; bases with no gene match: 16. Germline lookup yields CDR1 SGHNT and CDR2 YENEEA. The CDR3 contains 19 residues.

The chain uses TRBV29-1 and TRBJ2-7; a weak D match, TRBD1 (6 bases). Germline loops: CDR1 SQVTM, CDR2 ANQGSEA. The V end lost 7 bases, the J end lost 0 bases, and 10 bases lay between the germline ends. CDR3 length: 12 residues. CDR3 protein: CSASTGSYEQYF. Written as DNA, the CDR3 is TGCAGCGCCTCGACAGGCTCCTACGAGCAGTACTTC.